These 6 T cell receptor beta chains came from one sample sequenced in a study of blood T cell repertoires in COVID-19. Profiling relied on immunoSEQ multiplex PCR, and the TCRdb table lists in-frame clones only, not all of them. The sample consists of 150,000 to 200,000 clones, 85% to 90% of them appearing once. The sample comprised peripheral blood. The receptors were gathered from a man in his 70s with active or convalescent COVID-19.

V gene TRBV29-1 combines with J gene TRBJ1-1; no clear D. This CDR3 has 12 amino acids. Germline loops: CDR1 SQVTM, CDR2 ANQGSEA. Between the trimmed V and J ends, which lost 4 bases and 0 bases, there was a span of 6 bases. CDR3 coding DNA: TGCAGCGTTGGGCAGGTGAACACTGAAGCTTTCTTT. It translates to CSVGQVNTEAFF.

V gene TRBV7-2 combines with J gene TRBJ1-5; 7 bases line up with TRBD1. V was pared by 3 bases and J by 5 bases, with 7 bases of the junction left unmatched. The CDR3 loop spans 15 amino acids. Per germline, CDR1 SGHTA and CDR2 FQGNSA. The CDR3 region has the DNA TGTGCCAGCAGCTTGAGGGGGCAGGTCGATCAGCCCCAGCATTTT. As protein: CASSLRGQVDQPQHF.

The chain couples TRBV18 to TRBJ1-2; 7 bases are a match to TRBD1. J was trimmed by 6 bases and V by 1 base; bases with no gene match: 17. This CDR3 region has 18 residues. Germline lookup yields CDR1 KGHSH and CDR2 LQKENI. The CDR3 bases are TGTGCCAGCTCACCACGAGACAGGGTTGGGAGGAATATTAATGGCTACACCTTC. As protein: CASSPRDRVGRNINGYTF.

The chain has TRBV19 and TRBJ1-5; D uncertain. V shed 3 bases and J shed 2 bases, with 8 bases lying between them. CDR1 and CDR2 (germline): LNHDA, SQIVND (reference sequence). This CDR3 region has 14 residues. The CDR3 DNA reads TGTGCCAGTAGTATCTGGGCTGGCAATCAGCCCCAGCATTTT. Translated: CASSIWAGNQPQHF.

The sample holds a few counts of this clone. The chain joins TRBV6-2 or TRBV6-3 to TRBJ1-1; 9 positions match TRBD1. The CDR3 length is 14 residues. The germline gives CDR1 MNHEY, CDR2 SVGEGT. The ends lost 4 bases at V and 6 bases at J; junction bases unmatched: 6. The CDR3 region is CASSWDRASAEAFF. The CDR3 DNA is TGTGCCAGCAGTTGGGACAGGGCTTCGGCTGAAGCTTTCTTT.

The chain employs TRBV18 and TRBJ1-1; D uncertain. Germline CDR1 and CDR2: KGHSH and LQKENI. The V and J ends lost 0 bases and 3 bases respectively, with 5 bases between them. The CDR3 covers 13 residues. The CDR3 region is CASSPPSHTEAFF. CDR3 nucleotides: TGTGCCAGCTCACCACCGAGTCACACTGAAGCTTTCTTT.